This section outlines one T cell receptor (beta chain) sequence together with its context. Its antigen target is currently unknown. The sample holds no much larger clone one base away, and base qualities are not on file. Using the deep immunoSEQ assay, multiplex PCR amplified TCR CDR3 regions from genomic DNA. For each cell subset, the extracted genomic DNA was distributed evenly across all wells of several immunoSEQ 96-well plates, and each plate served as one replicate. For sorted subsets, 150 to 250 ng genomic DNA, equal to 30,000 to 35,000 T cell genomes, was loaded into each replicate PCR. Purified libraries were quantified with a Qubit 3.0 fluorometer, sized on a Bioanalyzer 2100, and re-quantified with the KAPA Library Quantification kit. Each immunoSEQ 96-well plate was sequenced on its own single-read 150-cycle Illumina NextSeq 550 flow cell. The authors processed their data as follows. The immunoSEQ output contained only junctional sequences without quality scores, so filtering could not match that applied to full-length reads. To assign V/J genes and CDR3, sequences were annotated against IMGT germline references using PyIR, a Python wrapper for IgBLAST v1.9. Reads were removed for weak V/J assignments (E-value above 1e-6), missing CDR3, stop codons, out-of-frame junctions, or ambiguous translated residues. V3J clonotypes were defined as sequences sharing the same inferred V gene, J gene, and CDR3 amino acid sequence. The percentage overlap between two repertoires was calculated by dividing the number of shared unique clonotypes by the size of the smaller repertoire. Three approaches were used to assess repertoire richness: RTK rarefaction, the Chao1 estimator, and Recon v2.1 estimates of unobserved clonotypes. Generation probabilities for all TCRbeta clonotypes obtained by the gDNA method from a few donors were computed using OLGA. As stored in TCRdb, this immuneACCESS dataset retains in-frame rearrangements with V and J assigned. A fraction of the clones does not appear; measured against another copy, unresolved V genes explain less than half of the discrepancy, and the remainder lacks a known reason. V, J and clone size derive from that table, while D and trimming were established from the DNA sequence. The sample records over a million clones, over 95% of which are singletons. The top ten hold approximately 1.1% of the sample.

This record comes from a study of shared clonotypes between healthy human individuals (dated by TCRdb to about 2020). Regarding the study in general: Two women and three men aged 18 to 49 years were included in the cohort. Libraries were prepared and TCR repertoires were sequenced by different laboratories using diverse techniques, in order to increase sequencing depth and limit assay-specific biases. For each donor, CD4 naive and CD4 memory were each run on three plates, CD8 naive on two plates, and CD8 memory on one plate. Each donor's leukapheresis produced roughly between roughly 0.9 and 9 billion PBMCs. The study deeply sequenced blood TCR repertoires of five healthy adults to estimate repertoire size and the extent of clonotype sharing between individuals.

V is cut back by 5 bases and J by 7 bases, with 25 bases in the junction unmatched. The cysteine opens and the phenylalanine closes a CDR3 of 19 amino acids. Of all the DNA, just the CDR3 is kept, 57 bases in frame from base 1. The germline V gene (reference sequence) sets CDR1 to SEHNR and CDR2 to FQNEAQ. The donors were healthy, HIV-negative adults with no recently reported acute infections or vaccinations. Only Caucasian adults living in Nashville, Tennessee, USA were represented among the donors. Magnetic negative selection was used to enrich CD4+ T cells, after which naive cells were positively selected on CD45RA and the negative fraction became the memory subset. Blood was obtained by leukapheresis, after which PBMCs were separated by Ficoll-Histopaque density gradient centrifugation and cryopreserved in liquid nitrogen vapor phase. Analytical flow cytometry was used to check the purity and quantity of every magnetically sorted T cell population. Genomic DNA was isolated from every sorted fraction and measured by UV absorbance on a Nanodrop 2000c.

What the authors observed across the whole study: Sampling was restricted to blood, and TCR repertoires in tissues likely differ from the TCR repertoires found in blood. Pairwise subsampling led to the expectation that sequencing depth would affect the degree of clonotype sharing among donors. When a handful of donors were compared, the shared fraction of clonotypes was about 5.2% for naive CD4, around 4% for naive CD8, 2% to 2.5% for memory CD4, and 0.4% for memory CD8. Clonotypes shared by all four sorted-subset donors showed higher generation probabilities than non-shared clonotypes. Naive subsets generally had larger estimated clonotype richness than memory subsets. Because the study included a small number of donors, the genetic and exposure-history diversity represented was limited. Even with the large sequencing depth, rarefaction of the sorted-subset datasets indicated that sequencing was incomplete.

This receptor chain uses TRBV7-9 and TRBJ2-7, with 8 middle bases fitting TRBD1. The specimen was naive CD4+ T cells sorted from blood. This specimen's cell subset or site label, per the study, means: CD45RA+ positively selected. The TCR comes from a man aged 25 to 45 in good health. The nucleotide sequence reads as follows: TGTGCCAGCAGCCTTACCCCGCGAATTACAGGGGGAAGGGGCCAAGAGCAGTACTTC. The encoded protein is CASSLTPRITGGRGQEQYF. The full variable domain, with segments outside the CDR3 supplied by the reference TRBV7-9 and TRBJ2-7 proteins, appears as DTGVSQNPRHKITKRGQNVTFRCDPISEHNRLYWYRQTLGQGPEFLTYFQNEAQLEKSRLLSDRFSAERPKGSFSTLEIQRTEQGDSAMYLCASSLTPRITGGRGQEQYFGPGTRLTVT.